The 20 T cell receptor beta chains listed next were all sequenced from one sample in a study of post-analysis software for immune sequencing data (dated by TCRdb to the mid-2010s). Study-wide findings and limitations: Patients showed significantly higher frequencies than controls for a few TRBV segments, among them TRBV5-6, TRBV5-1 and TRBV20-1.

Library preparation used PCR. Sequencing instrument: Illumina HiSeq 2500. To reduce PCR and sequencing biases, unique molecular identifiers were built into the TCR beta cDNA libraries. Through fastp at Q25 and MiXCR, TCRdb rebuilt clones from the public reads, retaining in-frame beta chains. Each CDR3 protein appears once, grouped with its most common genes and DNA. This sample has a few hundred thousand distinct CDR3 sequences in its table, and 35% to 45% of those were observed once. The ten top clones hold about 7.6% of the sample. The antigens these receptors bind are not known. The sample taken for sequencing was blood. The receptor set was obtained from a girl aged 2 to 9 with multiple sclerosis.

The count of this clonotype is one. This CDR3 is CSARGQAGERYVQYF. The CDR3 nucleotides are TGCAGTGCCCGTGGCCAAGCGGGAGAAAGGTACGTGCAGTACTTC. The chain couples TRBV20-1 to TRBJ2-5; 8 nucleotides align to TRBD2. The CDR3 has 15 residues. Germline CDR1 is DFQATT and CDR2 is SNEGSKA (reference sequence). The ends lost 6 bases at V and 11 bases at J; junction bases unmatched: 20.

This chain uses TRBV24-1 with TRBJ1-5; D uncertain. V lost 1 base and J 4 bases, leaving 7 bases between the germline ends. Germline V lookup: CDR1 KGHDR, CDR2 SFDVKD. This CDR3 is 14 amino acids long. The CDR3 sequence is CATSDFWENQPQHF. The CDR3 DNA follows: TGTGCCACCAGTGATTTTTGGGAGAATCAGCCCCAGCATTTT.

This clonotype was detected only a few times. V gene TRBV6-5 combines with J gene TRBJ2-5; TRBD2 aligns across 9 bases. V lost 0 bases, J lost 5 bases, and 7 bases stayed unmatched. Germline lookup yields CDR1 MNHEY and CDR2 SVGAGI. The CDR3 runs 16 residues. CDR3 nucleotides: TGTGCCAGCAGTTACTCGAACCTAGCGGGGAGGGAGACCCAGTACTTC. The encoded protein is CASSYSNLAGRETQYF.

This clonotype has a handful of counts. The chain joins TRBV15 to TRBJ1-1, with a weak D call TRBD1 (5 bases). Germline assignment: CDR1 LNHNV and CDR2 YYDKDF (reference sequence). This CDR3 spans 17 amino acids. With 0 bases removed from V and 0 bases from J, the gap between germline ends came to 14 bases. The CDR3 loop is CATSRDLGVSMNTEAFF. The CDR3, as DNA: TGTGCCACCAGCAGAGATTTAGGGGTGTCCATGAACACTGAAGCTTTCTTT.

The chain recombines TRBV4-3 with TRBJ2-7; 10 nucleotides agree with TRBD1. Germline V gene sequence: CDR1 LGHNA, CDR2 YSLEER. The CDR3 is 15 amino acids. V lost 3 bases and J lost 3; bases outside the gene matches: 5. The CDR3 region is CASSQGTGANYEQYF. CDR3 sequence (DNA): TGCGCCAGCAGCCAGGGGACAGGGGCGAACTACGAGCAGTACTTC.

The CDR3 DNA sequence: TGCAGTGCTAGAAGGAGGGGTAGTGGAAACAATGAGCAGTTCTTC. Its protein is CSARRRGSGNNEQFF. J is TRBJ2-1 and V is TRBV20-1; possibly TRBD2 for D (6 bases). Trimming took 2 bases from V and 5 from J, leaving 16 bases between them. The CDR3 length is 15 residues. Germline assignment: CDR1 DFQATT and CDR2 SNEGSKA (reference sequence).

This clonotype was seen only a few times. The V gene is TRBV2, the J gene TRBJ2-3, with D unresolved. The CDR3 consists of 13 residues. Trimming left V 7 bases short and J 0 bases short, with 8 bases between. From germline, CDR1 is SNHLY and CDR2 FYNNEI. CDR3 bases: TGTGCCAGCACCACGGCTAGCACAGATACGCAGTATTTT. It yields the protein CASTTASTDTQYF.

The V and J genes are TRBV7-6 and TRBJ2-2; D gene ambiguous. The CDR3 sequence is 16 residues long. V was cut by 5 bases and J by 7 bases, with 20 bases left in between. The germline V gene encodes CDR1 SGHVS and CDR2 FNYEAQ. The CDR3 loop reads CASSARTGNGYGELFF. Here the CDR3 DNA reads TGTGCCAGCAGCGCACGGACGGGCAATGGGTACGGGGAGCTGTTTTTT. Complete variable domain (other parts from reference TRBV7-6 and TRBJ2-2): GAGVSQSPRYKVTKRGQDVALRCDPISGHVSLYWYRQALGQGPEFLTYFNYEAQQDKSGLPNDRFSAERPEGSISTLTIQRTEQRDSAMYRCASSARTGNGYGELFFGEGSRLTVL.

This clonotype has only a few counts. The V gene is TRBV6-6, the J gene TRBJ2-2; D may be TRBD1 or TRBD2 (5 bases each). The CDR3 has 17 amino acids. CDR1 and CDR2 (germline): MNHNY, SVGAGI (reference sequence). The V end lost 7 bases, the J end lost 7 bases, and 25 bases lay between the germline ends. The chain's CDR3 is CASTWTWQAVPGGELFF. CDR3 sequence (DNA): TGTGCCAGCACTTGGACATGGCAAGCGGTCCCCGGCGGGGAGCTGTTTTTT.

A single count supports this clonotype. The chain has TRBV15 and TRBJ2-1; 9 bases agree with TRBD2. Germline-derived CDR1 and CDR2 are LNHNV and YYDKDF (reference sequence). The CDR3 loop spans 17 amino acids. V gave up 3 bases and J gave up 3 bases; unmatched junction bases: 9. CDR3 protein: CATSRGLAGEGYNEQFF. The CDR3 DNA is TGTGCCACCAGCAGGGGATTAGCGGGAGAAGGCTACAATGAGCAGTTCTTC.

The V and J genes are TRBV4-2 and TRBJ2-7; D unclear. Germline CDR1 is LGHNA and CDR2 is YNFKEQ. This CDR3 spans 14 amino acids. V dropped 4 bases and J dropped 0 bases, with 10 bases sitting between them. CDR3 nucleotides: TGTGCCAGCAGCCCTTGGTCTAACTCCTACGAGCAGTACTTC. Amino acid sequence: CASSPWSNSYEQYF.

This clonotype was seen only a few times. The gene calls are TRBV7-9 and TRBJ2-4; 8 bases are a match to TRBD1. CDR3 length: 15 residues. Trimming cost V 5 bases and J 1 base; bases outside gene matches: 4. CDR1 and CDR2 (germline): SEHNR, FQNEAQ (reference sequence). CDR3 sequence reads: CASSLWTGAKNIQYF. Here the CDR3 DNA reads TGTGCCAGCAGCCTTTGGACAGGGGCCAAAAACATTCAGTACTTC.

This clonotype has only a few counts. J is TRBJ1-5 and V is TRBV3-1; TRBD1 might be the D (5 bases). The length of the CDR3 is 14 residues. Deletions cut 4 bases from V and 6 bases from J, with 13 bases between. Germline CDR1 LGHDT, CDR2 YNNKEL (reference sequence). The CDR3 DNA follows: TGTGCCAGCAGCCTCCGTGGGGGGGGTCAGCCCCAGCATTTT. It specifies CASSLRGGGQPQHF.

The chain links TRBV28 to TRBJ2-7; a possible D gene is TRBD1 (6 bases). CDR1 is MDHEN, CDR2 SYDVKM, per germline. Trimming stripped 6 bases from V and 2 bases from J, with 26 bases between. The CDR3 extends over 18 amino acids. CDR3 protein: CASSAQGFRLRIAYEQYF. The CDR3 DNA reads TGTGCCAGCAGCGCTCAGGGGTTCCGCCTACGGATCGCCTACGAGCAGTACTTC.

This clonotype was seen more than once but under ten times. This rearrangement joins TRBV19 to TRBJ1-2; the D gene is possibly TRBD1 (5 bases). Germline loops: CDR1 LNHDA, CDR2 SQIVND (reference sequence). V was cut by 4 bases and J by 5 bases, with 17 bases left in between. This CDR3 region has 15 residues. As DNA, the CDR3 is TGTGCCAGTAGTACCGACAGCGAAGCTTGGTATGGCTACACCTTC. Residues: CASSTDSEAWYGYTF.

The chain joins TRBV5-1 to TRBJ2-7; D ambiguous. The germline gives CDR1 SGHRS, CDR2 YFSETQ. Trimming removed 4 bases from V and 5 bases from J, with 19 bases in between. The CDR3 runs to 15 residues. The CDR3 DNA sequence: TGCGCCAGCAGCCCAGCCGCGACCTTTCGGGACGAGCAGTACTTC. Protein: CASSPAATFRDEQYF.

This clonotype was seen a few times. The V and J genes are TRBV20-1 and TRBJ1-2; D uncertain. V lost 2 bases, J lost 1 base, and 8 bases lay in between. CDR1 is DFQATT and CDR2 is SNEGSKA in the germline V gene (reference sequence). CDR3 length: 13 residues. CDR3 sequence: CSARRILNYGYTF. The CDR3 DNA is TGCAGTGCTAGAAGGATCCTTAACTATGGCTACACCTTC.

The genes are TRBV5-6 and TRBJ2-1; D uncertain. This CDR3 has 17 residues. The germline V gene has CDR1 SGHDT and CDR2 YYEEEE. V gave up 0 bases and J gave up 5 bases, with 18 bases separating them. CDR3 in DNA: TGTGCCAGCAGCTTGGGTCCGTACAGTGGGGTAGACAATGAGCAGTTCTTC. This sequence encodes CASSLGPYSGVDNEQFF.

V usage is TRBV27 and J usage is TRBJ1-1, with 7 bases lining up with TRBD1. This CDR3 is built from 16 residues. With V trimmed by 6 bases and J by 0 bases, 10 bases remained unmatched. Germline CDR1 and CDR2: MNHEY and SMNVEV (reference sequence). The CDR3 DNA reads TGTGCCAGCAGGATAATAGGGGGCGCGGTGAACACTGAAGCTTTCTTT. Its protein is CASRIIGGAVNTEAFF.

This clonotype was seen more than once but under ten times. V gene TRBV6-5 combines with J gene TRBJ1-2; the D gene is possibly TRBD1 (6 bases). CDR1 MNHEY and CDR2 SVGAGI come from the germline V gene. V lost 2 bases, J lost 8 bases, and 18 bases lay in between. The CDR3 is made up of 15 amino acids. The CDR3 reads CASSYVGTKTEGYTF. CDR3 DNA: TGTGCCAGCAGTTACGTAGGGACAAAAACGGAAGGCTACACCTTC.